The subject of this entry is one TCR beta chain. Germline assignment: CDR1 MNHEY and CDR2 SMNVEV (reference sequence). The trim removed 6 bases at V and 4 bases at J, leaving 3 bases unmatched. The CDR3 is made up of 13 amino acids. This record comes from a study of blood T cell repertoires in COVID-19. Study summary: Samples of COVID-19 (acute and convalescent) were obtained from the United States, Italy and Spain.

How the authors handled the data: Reference gene primer amplification yielded estimated nucleated cell counts. The protocol was immunoSEQ multiplex PCR, while the TCRdb copy is restricted to in-frame clones and leaves out a portion. Clone size and V and J calls were adopted from that table, with D and trimming inferred from the DNA. The repertoire has 25,000 to 30,000 clones, around 85% of them found once; the top ten carry approximately 16%. The genes are TRBV27 and TRBJ1-1; 9 bases map to TRBD1. The sequence was obtained from a woman aged 55-75 years with acute or convalescent COVID-19. Sequencing was performed on peripheral blood. The CDR3 nucleotides are TGTGCCAGCAGGGACAGGGGAGGCACTGAAGCTTTCTTT. Its translation: CASRDRGGTEAFF.